This entry is about one TCR beta chain. The data were taken from a study of cytomegalovirus exposure and HLA in healthy donors. The V gene's germline CDR1 is SGHNT and CDR2 YYREEE (reference sequence). This CDR3 has 16 amino acids. V lost 4 bases and J lost 3; bases outside the gene matches: 9. The repertoire was sequenced with immunoSEQ multiplex PCR; TCRdb's copy has only in-frame clones and lacks some. The profile shows approximately 140,000 clones, roughly 86% of them singletons. This sequence originates from a woman aged 25 to 39 in good health and CMV-seronegative. The specimen was PBMCs. V usage is TRBV5-4 and J usage is TRBJ1-1, with TRBD1 matching over 10 bases. CDR3 region: CASSRGKGTGDTEAFF. The CDR3 bases are TGTGCCAGCAGCCGTGGGAAGGGGACAGGGGACACTGAAGCTTTCTTT.